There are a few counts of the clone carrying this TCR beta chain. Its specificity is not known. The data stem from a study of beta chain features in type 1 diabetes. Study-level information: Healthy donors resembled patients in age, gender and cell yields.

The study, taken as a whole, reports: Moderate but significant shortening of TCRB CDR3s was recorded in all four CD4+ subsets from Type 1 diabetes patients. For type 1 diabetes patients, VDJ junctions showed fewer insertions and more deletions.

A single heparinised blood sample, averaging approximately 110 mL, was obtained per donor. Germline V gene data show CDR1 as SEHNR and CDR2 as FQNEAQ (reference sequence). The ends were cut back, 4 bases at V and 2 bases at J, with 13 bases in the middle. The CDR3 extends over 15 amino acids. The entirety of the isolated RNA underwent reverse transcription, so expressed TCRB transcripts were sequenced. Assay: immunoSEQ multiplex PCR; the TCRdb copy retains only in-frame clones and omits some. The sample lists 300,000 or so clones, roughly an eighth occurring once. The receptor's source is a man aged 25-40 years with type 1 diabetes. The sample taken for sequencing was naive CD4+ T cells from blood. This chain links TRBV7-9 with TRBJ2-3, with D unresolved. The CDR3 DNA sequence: TGTGCCAGCAGCTATAGCCCTACAATCACAGATACGCAGTATTTT. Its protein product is CASSYSPTITDTQYF.